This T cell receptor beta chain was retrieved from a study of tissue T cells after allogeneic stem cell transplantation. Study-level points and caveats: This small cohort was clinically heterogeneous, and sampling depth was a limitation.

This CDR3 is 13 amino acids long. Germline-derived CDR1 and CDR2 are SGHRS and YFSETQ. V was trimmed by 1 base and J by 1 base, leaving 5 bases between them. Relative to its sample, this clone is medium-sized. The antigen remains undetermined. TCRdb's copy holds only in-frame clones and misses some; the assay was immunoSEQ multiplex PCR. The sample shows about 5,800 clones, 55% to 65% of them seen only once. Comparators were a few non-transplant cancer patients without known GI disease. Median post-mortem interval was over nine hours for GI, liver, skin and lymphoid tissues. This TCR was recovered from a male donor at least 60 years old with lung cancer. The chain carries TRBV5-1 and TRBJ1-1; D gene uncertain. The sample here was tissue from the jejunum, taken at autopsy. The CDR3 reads CASSLLENTEAFF. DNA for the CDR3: TGCGCCAGCAGCTTGTTAGAGAACACTGAAGCTTTCTTT.